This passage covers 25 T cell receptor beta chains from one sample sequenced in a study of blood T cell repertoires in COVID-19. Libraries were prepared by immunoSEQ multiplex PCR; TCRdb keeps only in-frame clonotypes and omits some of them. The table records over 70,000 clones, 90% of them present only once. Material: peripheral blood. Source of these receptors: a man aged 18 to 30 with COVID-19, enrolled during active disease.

The CDR3 DNA follows: TGTGCCAGCAGCCAAGAACCGGGGTTGGATGGCTACACCTTC. Translation gives CASSQEPGLDGYTF. The V and J genes are TRBV3-1 (or the pseudogene TRBV3-2) and TRBJ1-2; no clear D gene. The CDR3 has 14 residues. Germline-derived CDR1 and CDR2 are LGHDT and YNNKEL (reference sequence). V lost 0 bases and J lost 6, with 11 bases in between.

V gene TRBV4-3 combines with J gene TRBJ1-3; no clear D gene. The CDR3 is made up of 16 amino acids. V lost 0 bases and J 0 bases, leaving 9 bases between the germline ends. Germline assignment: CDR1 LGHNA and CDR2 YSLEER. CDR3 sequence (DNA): TGCGCCAGCAGCCAAGATTGGTTACACTCTGGAAACACCATATATTTT. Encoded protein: CASSQDWLHSGNTIYF.

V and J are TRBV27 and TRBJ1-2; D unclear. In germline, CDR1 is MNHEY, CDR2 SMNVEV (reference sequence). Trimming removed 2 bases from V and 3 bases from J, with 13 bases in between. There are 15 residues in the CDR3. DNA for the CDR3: TGTGCCAGCAGTTTAGGGTCAGGATCGGACTATGGCTACACCTTC. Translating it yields CASSLGSGSDYGYTF.

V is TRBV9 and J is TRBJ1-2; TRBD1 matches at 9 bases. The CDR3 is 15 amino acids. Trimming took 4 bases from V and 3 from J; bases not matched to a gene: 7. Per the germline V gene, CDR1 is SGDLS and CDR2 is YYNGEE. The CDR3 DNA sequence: TGTGCCAGCAGCAATCGACAGGGGGGGTACTATGGCTACACCTTC. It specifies CASSNRQGGYYGYTF. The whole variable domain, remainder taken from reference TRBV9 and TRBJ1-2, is DSGVTQTPKHLITATGQRVTLRCSPRSGDLSVYWYQQSLDQGLQFLIQYYNGEERAKGNILERFSAQQFPDLHSELNLSSLELGDSALYFCASSNRQGGYYGYTFGSGTRLTVV.

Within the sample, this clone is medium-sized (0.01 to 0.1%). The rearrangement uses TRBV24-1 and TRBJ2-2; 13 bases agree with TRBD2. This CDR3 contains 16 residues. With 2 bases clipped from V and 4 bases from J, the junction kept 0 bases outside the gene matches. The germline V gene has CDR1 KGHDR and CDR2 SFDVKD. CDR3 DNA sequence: TGTGCCACCAGTGATTGGACTAGCGGGAGCACCGGGGAGCTGTTTTTT. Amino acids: CATSDWTSGSTGELFF.

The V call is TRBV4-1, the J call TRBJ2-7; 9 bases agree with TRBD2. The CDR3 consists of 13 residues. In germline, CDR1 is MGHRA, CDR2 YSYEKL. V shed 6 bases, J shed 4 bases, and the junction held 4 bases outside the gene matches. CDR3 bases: TGCGCCAGCAGTATAGCGGGAGCTTACGAGCAGTACTTC. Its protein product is CASSIAGAYEQYF.

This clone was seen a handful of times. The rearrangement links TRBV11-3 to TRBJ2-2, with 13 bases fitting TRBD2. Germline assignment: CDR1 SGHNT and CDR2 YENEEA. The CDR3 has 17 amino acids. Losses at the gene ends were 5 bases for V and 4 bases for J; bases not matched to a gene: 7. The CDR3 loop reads CASSLGLAGARTGELFF. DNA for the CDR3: TGTGCCAGCAGCCTTGGACTAGCGGGAGCGCGCACCGGGGAGCTGTTTTTT.

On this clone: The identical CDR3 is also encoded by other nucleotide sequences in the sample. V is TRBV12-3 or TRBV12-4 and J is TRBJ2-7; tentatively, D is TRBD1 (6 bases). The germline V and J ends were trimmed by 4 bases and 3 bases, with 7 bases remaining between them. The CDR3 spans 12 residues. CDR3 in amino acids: CASSSDSYEQYF. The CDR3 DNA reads TGTGCCAGCAGTTCGGACAGCTACGAGCAGTACTTC.

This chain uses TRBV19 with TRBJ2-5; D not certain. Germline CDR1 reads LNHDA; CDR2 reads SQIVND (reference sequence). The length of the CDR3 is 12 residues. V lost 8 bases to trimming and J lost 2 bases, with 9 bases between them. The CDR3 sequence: CASRPRQETQYF. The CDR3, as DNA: TGTGCCAGTCGTCCTAGACAAGAGACCCAGTACTTC.

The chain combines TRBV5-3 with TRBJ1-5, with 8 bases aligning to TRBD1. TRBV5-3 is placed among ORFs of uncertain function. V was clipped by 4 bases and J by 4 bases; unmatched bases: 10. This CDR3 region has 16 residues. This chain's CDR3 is CARSLGRGQGNQPQHF. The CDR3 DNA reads TGTGCCAGAAGCCTGGGCAGGGGGCAAGGGAATCAGCCCCAGCATTTT.

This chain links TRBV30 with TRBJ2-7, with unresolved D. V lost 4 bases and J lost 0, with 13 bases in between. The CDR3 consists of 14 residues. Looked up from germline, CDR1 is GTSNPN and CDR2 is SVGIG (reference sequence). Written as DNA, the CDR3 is TGTGCCTGGAAAGCGCGAGGTTTCTCCTACGAGCAGTACTTC. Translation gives CAWKARGFSYEQYF.

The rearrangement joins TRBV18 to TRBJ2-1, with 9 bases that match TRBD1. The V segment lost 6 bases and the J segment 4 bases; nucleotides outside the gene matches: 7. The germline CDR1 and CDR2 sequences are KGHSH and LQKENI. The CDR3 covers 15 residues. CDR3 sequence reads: CASSDGTGMYNEQFF. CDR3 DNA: TGTGCCAGCTCGGATGGGACAGGGATGTACAATGAGCAGTTCTTC.

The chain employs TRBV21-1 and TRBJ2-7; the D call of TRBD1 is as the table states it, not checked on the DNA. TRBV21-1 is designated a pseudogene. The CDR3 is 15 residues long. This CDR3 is CASSCPGHQTYEQYF. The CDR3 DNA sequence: TGTGCCAGCAGCTGCCCGGGACATCAGACCTACGAGCAGTACTTC.

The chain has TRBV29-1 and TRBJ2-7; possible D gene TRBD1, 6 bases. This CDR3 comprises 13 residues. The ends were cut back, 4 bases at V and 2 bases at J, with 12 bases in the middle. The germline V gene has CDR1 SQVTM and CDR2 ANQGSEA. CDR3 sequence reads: CSVAGQYTYEQYF. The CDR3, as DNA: TGCAGCGTTGCTGGACAGTACACCTACGAGCAGTACTTC.

Here the CDR3 reads CSVGGQGSSYNEQFF. The CDR3 DNA reads TGCAGCGTTGGGGGACAGGGGAGCTCCTACAATGAGCAGTTCTTC. The genes are TRBV29-1 and TRBJ2-1, with 10 bases aligning to TRBD1. The CDR3 loop spans 15 amino acids. Germline V gene data show CDR1 as SQVTM and CDR2 as ANQGSEA. V trimming: 4 bases; J trimming: 0 bases; junction bases outside the gene matches: 3.

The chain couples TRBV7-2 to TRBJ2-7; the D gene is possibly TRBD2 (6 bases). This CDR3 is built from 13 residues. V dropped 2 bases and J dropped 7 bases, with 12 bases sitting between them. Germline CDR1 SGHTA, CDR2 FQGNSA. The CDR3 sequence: CASSLSTSGEQYF. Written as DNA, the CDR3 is TGTGCCAGCAGCTTATCGACTAGTGGTGAGCAGTACTTC. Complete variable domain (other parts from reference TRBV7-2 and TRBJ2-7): GAGVSQSPSNKVTEKGKDVELRCDPISGHTALYWYRQSLGQGLEFLIYFQGNSAPDKSGLPSDRFSAERTGGSVSTLTIQRTQQEDSAVYLCASSLSTSGEQYFGPGTRLTVT.

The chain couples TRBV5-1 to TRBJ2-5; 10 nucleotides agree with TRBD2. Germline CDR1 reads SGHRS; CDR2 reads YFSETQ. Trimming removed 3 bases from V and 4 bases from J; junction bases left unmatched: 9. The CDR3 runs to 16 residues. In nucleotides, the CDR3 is TGCGCCAGCAGCTCCTCTAGCGGGAGCGGGCGAGAGACCCAGTACTTC. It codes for CASSSSSGSGRETQYF.

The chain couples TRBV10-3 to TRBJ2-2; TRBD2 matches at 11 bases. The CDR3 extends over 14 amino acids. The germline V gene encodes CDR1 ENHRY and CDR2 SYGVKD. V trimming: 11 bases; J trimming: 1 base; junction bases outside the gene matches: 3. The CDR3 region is CASGLAENTGELFF. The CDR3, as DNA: TGTGCCTCGGGACTAGCGGAGAACACCGGGGAGCTGTTTTTT.

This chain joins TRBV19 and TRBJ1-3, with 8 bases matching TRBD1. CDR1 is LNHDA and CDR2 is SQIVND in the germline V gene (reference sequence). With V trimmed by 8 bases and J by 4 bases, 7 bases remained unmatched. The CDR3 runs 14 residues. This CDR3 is CASSAGGQGNTIYF. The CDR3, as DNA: TGTGCCAGTTCGGCAGGGGGCCAAGGAAACACCATATATTTT.

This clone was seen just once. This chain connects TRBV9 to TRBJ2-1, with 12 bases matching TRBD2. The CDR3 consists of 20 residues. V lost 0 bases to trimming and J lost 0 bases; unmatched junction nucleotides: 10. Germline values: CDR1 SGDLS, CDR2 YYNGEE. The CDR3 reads CASSVGLAGAVRSSYNEQFF. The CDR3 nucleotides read TGTGCCAGCAGCGTAGGACTAGCGGGAGCAGTCCGAAGCTCCTACAATGAGCAGTTCTTC.

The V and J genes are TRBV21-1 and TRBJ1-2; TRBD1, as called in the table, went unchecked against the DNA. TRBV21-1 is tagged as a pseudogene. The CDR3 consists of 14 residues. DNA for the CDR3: TGTGCCAGCAGCAAATGGCTCCCGAACTATGGCTACACCTTC. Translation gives CASSKWLPNYGYTF.

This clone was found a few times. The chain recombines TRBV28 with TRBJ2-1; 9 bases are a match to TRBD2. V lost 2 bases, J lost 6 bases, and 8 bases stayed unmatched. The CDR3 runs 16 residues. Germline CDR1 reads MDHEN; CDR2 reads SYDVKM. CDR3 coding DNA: TGTGCCAGCAGTTTACTTAAGGCGGGAGGGACCAATGAGCAGTTCTTC. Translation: CASSLLKAGGTNEQFF.

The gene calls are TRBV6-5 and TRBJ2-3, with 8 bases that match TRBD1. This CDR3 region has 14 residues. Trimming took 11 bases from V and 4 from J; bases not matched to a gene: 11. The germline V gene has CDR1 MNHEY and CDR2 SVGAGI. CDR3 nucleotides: TGTGCCTGCACACGGACAGGGACGGCAGATACGCAGTATTTT. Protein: CACTRTGTADTQYF.

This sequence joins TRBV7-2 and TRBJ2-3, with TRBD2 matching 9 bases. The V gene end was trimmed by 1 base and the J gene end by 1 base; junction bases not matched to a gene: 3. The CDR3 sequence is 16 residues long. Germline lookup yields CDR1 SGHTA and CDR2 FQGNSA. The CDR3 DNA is TGTGCCAGCAGCTTAGATGCGGGGGGGGGCACAGATACGCAGTATTTT. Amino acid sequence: CASSLDAGGGTDTQYF.

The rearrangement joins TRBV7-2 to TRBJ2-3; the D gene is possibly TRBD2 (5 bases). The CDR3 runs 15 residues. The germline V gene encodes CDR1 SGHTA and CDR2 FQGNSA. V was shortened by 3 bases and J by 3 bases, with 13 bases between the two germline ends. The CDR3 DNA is TGTGCCAGCAGCTTCTCGGGGATTAGGACAGATACGCAGTATTTT. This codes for CASSFSGIRTDTQYF.